This T cell receptor beta chain was recovered during a study of blood T cell repertoires in COVID-19. Study overall: The United States, Italy and Spain provided the acute and convalescent COVID-19 samples.

Those enrolled in Seattle joined during active infection and were followed longitudinally afterward. Here immunoSEQ multiplex PCR was the method, and the copy in TCRdb shows in-frame clones only, minus some. Of around 400,000 clones listed, around 87% were seen once; the top ten hold roughly a tenth. There are 15 residues in the CDR3. Deletions cut 3 bases from V and 9 bases from J, with 20 bases between. Germline V gives CDR1 MDHEN, CDR2 SYDVKM. Sequencing was performed on peripheral blood. The clonotype comes from a woman aged 30 to 39 with COVID-19, enrolled during active disease. V is TRBV28 and J is TRBJ1-2; D possibly corresponds to TRBD1 (6 bases). The CDR3 protein is CASSFRDLTRGSYTF. CDR3 coding DNA: TGTGCCAGCAGTTTTCGGGACCTCACCAGGGGTAGCTACACCTTC.